The next 24 T cell receptor beta chains were all read from a single sample in a study of T-cell memory formation after mild COVID-19 (dated by TCRdb to the early 2020s). Libraries came from 5' RACE. The sequencing machine was an Illumina NovaSeq 6000. TCRdb redid the processing of the public reads, applying fastp at Q25 and MiXCR, and retained in-frame beta chains. Each entry is one CDR3 protein sequence, shown with its most common DNA and genes. In this sample the table shows around 300,000 distinct CDR3 sequences, roughly 13% of which occur a single time. Clones ranked in the top ten supply 22% of the sample. Sequencing input: PBMCs or a T cell subset sorted from them (not recorded which). The receptors originated from a young man who had mild COVID-19 (a few samples of this study predate the infection). The sample titles of this study are shuffled in the database, so cell type and time point are left out; the donor was told from shared clones.

This clonotype turned up a few times. This chain uses TRBV20-1 with TRBJ1-3, with D tentatively TRBD1 (5 bases). Germline CDR1 reads DFQATT; CDR2 reads SNEGSKA (reference sequence). Trimming left V 6 bases short and J 4 bases short, with 16 bases between. There are 14 residues in the CDR3. CDR3 nucleotide sequence: TGCAGTGCCCTTGCGTCAGGGCTCGGAAACACCATATATTTT. It encodes CSALASGLGNTIYF.

This clonotype was observed a few times. This sequence joins TRBV4-3 and TRBJ2-1, with D possibly being TRBD1 or TRBD2 (5 bases each). Germline V lookup: CDR1 LGHNA, CDR2 YSLEER. The CDR3 spans 15 residues. Trimming removed 5 bases at V and 4 bases at J, with 15 bases between. CDR3 protein: CASSAGTARYNEQFF. In nucleotides, the CDR3 is TGCGCCAGCAGCGCCGGGACGGCCCGATACAATGAGCAGTTCTTC.

This clonotype has a count of ten or more. The V and J genes are TRBV7-9 and TRBJ2-3, with D maybe TRBD2 (6 bases). The CDR3 covers 15 residues. The germline V gene encodes CDR1 SEHNR and CDR2 FQNEAQ (reference sequence). Between the trimmed V and J ends, which lost 4 bases and 5 bases, there was a span of 16 bases. CDR3 in DNA: TGTGCCAGCAGCTCACGAGCGGAGGGTGGAGATACGCAGTATTTT. It yields the protein CASSSRAEGGDTQYF. Together with reference TRBV7-9 and TRBJ2-3, the CDR3 gives the full variable domain: DTGVSQNPRHKITKRGQNVTFRCDPISEHNRLYWYRQTLGQGPEFLTYFQNEAQLEKSRLLSDRFSAERPKGSFSTLEIQRTEQGDSAMYLCASSSRAEGGDTQYFGPGTRLTVL.

This clonotype appeared a few times. The rearrangement links TRBV5-1 to TRBJ2-1; 8 bases are shared with TRBD2. The germline V gene encodes CDR1 SGHRS and CDR2 YFSETQ. The CDR3 runs to 16 residues. The V and J ends lost 1 base and 9 bases, in that order; junction bases with no gene match: 12. The CDR3 reads CASSLRGGPSYGEQFF. The CDR3 bases are TGCGCCAGCAGCTTGCGGGGGGGGCCCTCCTACGGTGAGCAGTTCTTC.

Many counts were recorded for this clonotype. The gene calls are TRBV5-1 and TRBJ2-3; no definite D call. Germline CDR1 and CDR2: SGHRS and YFSETQ. V was trimmed by 0 bases and J by 14 bases, leaving 16 bases between them. This CDR3 region has 13 residues. The CDR3 reads CASSLDPDAAAYF. The CDR3 region has the DNA TGCGCCAGCAGCTTGGATCCGGACGCCGCTGCGTATTTT.

The genes are TRBV12-3 or TRBV12-4 and TRBJ1-4, with D perhaps TRBD1 (5 bases). The CDR3 consists of 13 residues. V gave up 4 bases and J gave up 7 bases, with 10 bases separating them. Here the CDR3 DNA reads TGTGCCAGCAGTTGGGGGTCTCTTGAAAAACTGTTTTTT. This encodes CASSWGSLEKLFF.

This clonotype was counted only a few times. The rearrangement links TRBV6-5 to TRBJ1-4, with D unresolved. Trimming left V 6 bases short and J 0 bases short, with 8 bases between. Germline V gene data show CDR1 as MNHEY and CDR2 as SVGAGI. The CDR3 loop spans 14 amino acids. The CDR3 region has the DNA TGTGCCAGCAGATTGGACGCAACTAATGAAAAACTGTTTTTT. Its protein product is CASRLDATNEKLFF.

This clonotype has more than one count but fewer than ten. The chain links TRBV9 to TRBJ1-1, with D perhaps TRBD1 (5 bases). The CDR3 totals 15 residues. Germline values: CDR1 SGDLS, CDR2 YYNGEE. V lost 0 bases, J lost 1 base, and 10 bases lay in between. The chain's CDR3 is CASSVDWGGNTEAFF. In DNA form, the CDR3 reads TGTGCCAGCAGCGTAGATTGGGGGGGGAACACTGAAGCTTTCTTT.

At least ten counts were recorded for this clonotype. This chain connects TRBV24-1 to TRBJ2-3; 10 bases are shared with TRBD2. There are 16 residues in the CDR3. The V and J ends lost 0 bases and 5 bases, in that order; junction bases with no gene match: 4. Germline CDR1 KGHDR, CDR2 SFDVKD. CDR3 sequence (DNA): TGTGCCACCAGTGATTTGAAGCGGGGGGGTGAAGATACGCAGTATTTT. This sequence encodes CATSDLKRGGEDTQYF.

The chain combines TRBV6-2 or TRBV6-3 with TRBJ1-5, with D hard to call. Germline V lookup: CDR1 MNHEY, CDR2 SVGEGT. This CDR3 has 12 amino acids. The V end lost 6 bases, the J end lost 11 bases, and 14 bases lay between the germline ends. The CDR3 loop is CASSPALGTQHF. DNA of the CDR3: TGTGCCAGCAGCCCGGCCCTCGGGACCCAGCATTTT.

The chain joins TRBV28 to TRBJ1-2; possible D gene TRBD1, 6 bases. The germline V and J ends were trimmed by 8 bases and 3 bases, with 10 bases remaining between them. Germline V gives CDR1 MDHEN, CDR2 SYDVKM. CDR3 length: 12 residues. CDR3 protein: CASQAGDYGYTF. In nucleotides, the CDR3 is TGTGCCAGCCAAGCAGGGGACTATGGCTACACCTTC.

The genes are TRBV27 and TRBJ1-5; no clear D. The CDR3 sequence is 15 residues long. CDR1 is MNHEY, CDR2 SMNVEV, per germline (reference sequence). The V gene lost 7 bases and the J gene lost 2 bases, with 15 bases spanning the gap. The CDR3 is CASTTGYGRNQPQHF. In nucleotides, the CDR3 is TGTGCCAGCACCACTGGCTACGGTCGCAATCAGCCCCAGCATTTT.

This clonotype was found a few times. CDR3 sequence: CASSLTSGGPYNEQFF. The CDR3 DNA reads TGCGCCAGCAGTCTCACTAGCGGGGGGCCCTACAATGAGCAGTTCTTC. This chain connects TRBV5-1 to TRBJ2-1; 12 bases are shared with TRBD2. V was pared by 5 bases and J by 2 bases, with 5 bases of the junction left unmatched. The CDR3 extends over 16 amino acids. Germline CDR1 reads SGHRS; CDR2 reads YFSETQ.

This clonotype occurred a few times. This chain links TRBV25-1 with TRBJ1-1, with D unresolved. The CDR3 spans 13 residues. Trimming took off 3 bases at V and 7 bases at J, with 12 bases between the two ends. Germline CDR1 MGHDK, CDR2 SYGVNS. This chain's CDR3 is CASSDYPAGEAFF. The CDR3 DNA reads as TGTGCCAGCAGTGATTATCCCGCAGGTGAAGCTTTCTTT. Drawing the rest from reference TRBV25-1 and TRBJ1-1, the complete variable domain is EADIYQTPRYLVIGTGKKITLECSQTMGHDKMYWYQQDPGMELHLIHYSYGVNSTEKGDLSSESTVSRIRTEHFPLTLESARPSHTSQYLCASSDYPAGEAFFGQGTRLTVV.

Worth noting for this clonotype: Germline is not matched at one junction end, which may reflect a read error. This CDR3 is CASRSEHQETQYF. In nucleotides, the CDR3 is TGTGCTAGCAGGTCGGAGCACCAAGAGACCCAGTACTTC. The chain is built from TRBV7-7 and TRBJ2-5; D ambiguous. Germline V gene sequence: CDR1 SSHAT, CDR2 FNYEAQ (reference sequence). The CDR3 covers 13 residues.

The V call is TRBV6-5, the J call TRBJ2-1; D possibly corresponds to TRBD2 (5 bases). With 3 bases removed from V and 9 bases from J, the gap between germline ends came to 12 bases. CDR3 length equals 13 residues. Per the germline V gene, CDR1 is MNHEY and CDR2 is SVGAGI. This CDR3 reads CASSYPGWAEQFF. The CDR3 DNA reads TGTGCCAGCAGTTATCCGGGGTGGGCTGAGCAGTTCTTC.

This clonotype has only a few counts. This chain joins TRBV5-6 and TRBJ1-5; D gene unclear. The V end lost 1 base, the J end lost 1 base, and 6 bases lay between the germline ends. The CDR3 is 14 amino acids. Germline V gives CDR1 SGHDT, CDR2 YYEEEE. CDR3 bases: TGTGCCAGCAGCTTGAAACCAAGCAATCAGCCCCAGCATTTT. Protein: CASSLKPSNQPQHF.

There are a few counts of this clonotype. J is TRBJ1-5 and V is TRBV28; D remains unclear. This CDR3 is 15 amino acids long. The germline V gene encodes CDR1 MDHEN and CDR2 SYDVKM. Trimming cost V 4 bases and J 0 bases, with 10 bases left between them. The chain's CDR3 is CASSSHGNSNQPQHF. The CDR3 DNA is TGTGCCAGCAGTTCGCATGGGAATAGCAATCAGCCCCAGCATTTT.

The CDR3 nucleotides read TGCAGCGGGGGGACAGGGATCGGGGAGCTGTTTTTT. Protein sequence: CSGGTGIGELFF. The rearrangement links TRBV29-1 to TRBJ2-2, with 9 bases lining up with TRBD1. In germline, CDR1 is SQVTM, CDR2 ANQGSEA. The CDR3 is made up of 12 amino acids. The V gene end was trimmed by 7 bases and the J gene end by 7 bases; junction bases not matched to a gene: 4.

The CDR3 DNA follows: TGTGCCAGCAGTTTTTCCCCCGGGGAGAACACTGAAGCTTTCTTT. The encoded protein is CASSFSPGENTEAFF. This chain connects TRBV28 to TRBJ1-1; D unclear. V shed 3 bases and J shed 1 base, with 12 bases lying between them. Germline loops: CDR1 MDHEN, CDR2 SYDVKM. The CDR3 sequence is 15 residues long.

This clonotype has more than one count but fewer than ten. This rearrangement joins TRBV5-8 to TRBJ1-3; D gene ambiguous. CDR1 SGHTS and CDR2 YDEGEE come from the germline V gene. This CDR3 has 16 amino acids. V lost 3 bases and J lost 0, with 13 bases in between. The CDR3 bases are TGTGCCAGCAGCTCCAACAGTGCCCCCTCTGGAAACACCATATATTTT. Protein: CASSSNSAPSGNTIYF.

The gene calls are TRBV7-3 and TRBJ2-3; the D gene could be TRBD1 or TRBD2 (6 bases each). Per the germline V gene, CDR1 is SGHTA and CDR2 is FQGTGA. The CDR3 totals 14 residues. Trimming removed 1 base at V and 7 bases at J, with 12 bases between. CDR3: CASSLRGAIHTQYF. The DNA for the CDR3 is TGTGCCAGCAGCTTAAGGGGGGCCATTCATACGCAGTATTTT. Variable domain in full (rest from reference TRBV7-3 and TRBJ2-3): GAGVSQTPSNKVTEKGKYVELRCDPISGHTALYWYRQSLGQGPEFLIYFQGTGAADDSGLPNDRFFAVRPEGSVSTLKIQRTERGDSAVYLCASSLRGAIHTQYFGPGTRLTVL.

This clonotype was detected many times. V gene TRBV20-1 combines with J gene TRBJ2-3; no definite D call. Germline CDR1 DFQATT, CDR2 SNEGSKA (reference sequence). Trimming removed 6 bases at V and 2 bases at J, with 15 bases between. This CDR3 is built from 14 residues. The CDR3 DNA reads TGCAGTGCCGCTAGGGCGGTAATCACAGATACGCAGTATTTT. This encodes CSAARAVITDTQYF.

This clonotype appeared a few times. The chain uses TRBV28 and TRBJ2-7, with 7 bases identical to TRBD2. The V gene's germline CDR1 is MDHEN and CDR2 SYDVKM. This CDR3 has 14 residues. V trimming: 5 bases; J trimming: 7 bases; junction bases outside the gene matches: 11. The CDR3 loop reads CASSPPTAGHEQYV. Written as DNA, the CDR3 is TGTGCCAGCAGTCCCCCCACAGCGGGGCATGAGCAGTACGTC.